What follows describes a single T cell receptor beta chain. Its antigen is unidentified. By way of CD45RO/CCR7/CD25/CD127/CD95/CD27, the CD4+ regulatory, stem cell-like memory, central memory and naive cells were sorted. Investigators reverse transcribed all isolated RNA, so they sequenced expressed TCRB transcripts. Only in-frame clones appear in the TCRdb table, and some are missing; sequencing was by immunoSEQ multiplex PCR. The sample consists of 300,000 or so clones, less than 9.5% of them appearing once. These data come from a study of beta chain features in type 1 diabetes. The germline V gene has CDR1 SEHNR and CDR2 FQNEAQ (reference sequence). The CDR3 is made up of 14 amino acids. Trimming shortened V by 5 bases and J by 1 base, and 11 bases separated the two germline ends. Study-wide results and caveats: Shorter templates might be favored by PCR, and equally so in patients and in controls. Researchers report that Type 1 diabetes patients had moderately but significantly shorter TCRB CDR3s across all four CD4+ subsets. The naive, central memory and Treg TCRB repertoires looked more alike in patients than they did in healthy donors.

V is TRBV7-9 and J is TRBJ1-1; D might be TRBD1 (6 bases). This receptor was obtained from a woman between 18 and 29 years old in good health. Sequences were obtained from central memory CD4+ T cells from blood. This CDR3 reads CASSALQGNTEAFF. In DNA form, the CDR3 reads TGTGCCAGCAGCGCCCTACAGGGGAACACTGAAGCTTTCTTT. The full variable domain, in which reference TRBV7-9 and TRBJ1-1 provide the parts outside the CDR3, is DTGVSQNPRHKITKRGQNVTFRCDPISEHNRLYWYRQTLGQGPEFLTYFQNEAQLEKSRLLSDRFSAERPKGSFSTLEIQRTEQGDSAMYLCASSALQGNTEAFFGQGTRLTVV.